Each of the 22 T cell receptor beta chains below was sequenced from the same sample in a study of breast tumors, draining lymph nodes, adjacent tissues. In TCRdb, the multiplex PCR reads were re-called with MiXCR into one record per CDR3 protein. The data hold about 180,000 distinct CDR3 sequences, with around 35% observed a single time. Samples came from axillary lymph nodes draining the breast cancer. Sequences were obtained from axillary lymph node tissue. The receptors derive from a female donor with breast cancer. Some clones in this sample may be carry-over from other donors' samples.

As to this clonotype: A much larger clone sits a single nucleotide away, making a read error possible. The chain links TRBV6-1 to TRBJ1-2; possible D gene TRBD1, 5 bases. CDR3 length: 15 residues. V gave up 8 bases and J gave up 5 bases, with 21 bases separating them. Germline V gives CDR1 MNHNS, CDR2 SASEGT. DNA of the CDR3: TGTGCCAGCGTTCATCCGGGGGGTGATTGGTATGGCTACACCTTC. As protein: CASVHPGGDWYGYTF.

This clonotype was observed at least ten times. CDR3 nucleotides: TGTGCCAGTAGCGCGGGACAGGGTCCCTACGAGCAGTACTTC. It is translated as CASSAGQGPYEQYF. The rearrangement joins TRBV19 to TRBJ2-7; 9 nucleotides match TRBD1. From germline, CDR1 is LNHDA and CDR2 SQIVND (reference sequence). This CDR3 is 14 amino acids long. Trimming took 6 bases from V and 2 from J; bases not matched to a gene: 5.

The sample holds many counts of this clonotype. This chain links TRBV19 with TRBJ1-5; D is ambiguous. The CDR3 runs 13 residues. The ends were cut back, 1 base at V and 4 bases at J, with 5 bases in the middle. Germline V gives CDR1 LNHDA, CDR2 SQIVND (reference sequence). The CDR3 sequence is CASSIAGNQPQHF. For the CDR3, the DNA is TGTGCCAGTAGTATAGCTGGGAATCAGCCCCAGCATTTT.

This clonotype was counted at least ten times. V gene TRBV12-3 or TRBV12-4 combines with J gene TRBJ2-5; 10 nucleotides agree with TRBD2. This CDR3 is built from 16 residues. The V and J ends lost 3 bases and 4 bases, in that order; junction bases with no gene match: 8. The CDR3 nucleotides are TGTGCCAGCAGTTTCGCGCTGAGCGGGAGGGTAGAGACCCAGTACTTC. This gives the protein CASSFALSGRVETQYF.

In this sample, this clonotype turned up once. This clone may be a read error of a much larger clone one base away. The genes are TRBV6-6 and TRBJ2-7; D call uncertain. Germline assignment: CDR1 MNHNY and CDR2 SVGAGI (reference sequence). V dropped 6 bases and J dropped 9 bases, with 21 bases sitting between them. There are 14 residues in the CDR3. The DNA of the CDR3 is TGTGCCAGCAGCCCCGGGTCCGCCGGTCGTCGGCAGTACTTC. Translation: CASSPGSAGRRQYF.

Comment on this clonotype: A much bigger clone sits one base away, suggesting this may be a read error. V usage is TRBV6-2 or TRBV6-3 and J usage is TRBJ1-2; a weak D match, TRBD1 (5 bases). Germline V gene lookup returns CDR1 MNHEY and CDR2 SVGEGT. The CDR3 extends over 14 amino acids. Between the trimmed V and J ends, which lost 8 bases and 4 bases, there was a span of 17 bases. The CDR3 region is CASGPNGGGYGYTF. The DNA for the CDR3 is TGTGCCAGCGGCCCAAACGGGGGAGGCTATGGCTACACCTTC.

This clonotype was seen ten or more times. The chain employs TRBV3-1 and TRBJ1-2, with TRBD1 as a possible D gene (6 bases). The V end lost 0 bases, the J end lost 4 bases, and 12 bases lay between the germline ends. Germline V gives CDR1 LGHDT, CDR2 YNNKEL (reference sequence). The CDR3 loop spans 15 amino acids. The CDR3 coding sequence is TGTGCCAGCAGCCAAGAAAAGGGCAGGGGCTATGGCTACACCTTC. Translating gives CASSQEKGRGYGYTF.

Ten or more counts support this clonotype. The chain uses TRBV13 and TRBJ2-3; the match to TRBD2 covers 13 bases. Germline-derived CDR1 and CDR2 are PRHDT and FYEKMQ (reference sequence). CDR3 length: 16 amino acids. After removal of 3 bases from V and 2 bases from J, the junction contained 2 bases not matched to a gene. The CDR3 DNA is TGTGCCAGCAGCTTTGGACTAGCGGGGGACACAGATACGCAGTATTTT. Translated: CASSFGLAGDTDTQYF.

The table lists this clonotype with many counts. This chain links TRBV20-1 with TRBJ1-4, with TRBD1 identical over 8 bases. The junction had 15 bases not matched to a gene; V was cut back by 7 bases and J by 8 bases. The CDR3 is made up of 15 amino acids. The germline V gene encodes CDR1 DFQATT and CDR2 SNEGSKA (reference sequence). The CDR3, as DNA: TGCAGTGTACGACCAGGGGGCCCGGTTAGGGAAAAACTGTTTTTT. Amino acids: CSVRPGGPVREKLFF.

The genes are TRBV7-9 and TRBJ1-2; 7 nucleotides line up with TRBD1. The CDR3 runs 14 residues. Unmatched junction bases numbered 7, after V lost 5 bases and J lost 4 bases. Germline CDR1 is SEHNR and CDR2 is FQNEAQ (reference sequence). This CDR3 is CASSRQGSSYGYTF. The CDR3 DNA is TGTGCCAGCAGCAGACAGGGATCGAGCTATGGCTACACCTTC.

The V gene is TRBV5-4, the J gene TRBJ2-5; D not resolved. V was clipped by 4 bases and J by 5 bases, with 15 bases between them. CDR3 length equals 14 residues. Germline CDR1 is SGHNT and CDR2 is YYREEE (reference sequence). The CDR3 loop is CASSQRDSQETQYF. In DNA, the CDR3 is TGTGCCAGCAGCCAAAGGGATTCCCAGGAGACCCAGTACTTC.

This clonotype was observed at least ten times. The V and J genes are TRBV19 and TRBJ2-3; possible D gene TRBD2, 5 bases. Germline CDR1 LNHDA, CDR2 SQIVND (reference sequence). CDR3 length: 14 amino acids. Trimming cost V 5 bases and J 3 bases, with 12 bases left between them. DNA of the CDR3: TGTGCCAGTAGTTTGGGAGCGAGAACAGATACGCAGTATTTT. It is translated as CASSLGARTDTQYF.

Concerning this clonotype itself: A much larger clone sits a single nucleotide away, making a read error possible. The chain recombines TRBV6-1 with TRBJ2-7; TRBD2 is a possible D gene (6 bases). The CDR3 is 15 amino acids. CDR1 and CDR2 (germline): MNHNS, SASEGT. CDR3 loop: CACSPRPGDPYEQYF. The CDR3 region has the DNA TGTGCCTGCAGTCCCCGCCCGGGGGACCCCTACGAGCAGTACTTC.

This chain joins TRBV11-2 and TRBJ2-7, with unresolved D. The ends were cut back, 6 bases at V and 3 bases at J, with 18 bases in the middle. The CDR3 has 15 amino acids. In germline, CDR1 is SGHAT, CDR2 FQNNGV. The CDR3 protein is CASSSYLGPIYEQYF. The CDR3 DNA reads as TGTGCCAGCAGTTCCTACCTGGGTCCCATCTACGAGCAGTACTTC.

This clonotype appeared many times. V usage is TRBV7-2 and J usage is TRBJ2-2; D is unresolved. V was pared by 3 bases and J by 3 bases, with 2 bases between. The CDR3 extends over 12 amino acids. Germline V gene sequence: CDR1 SGHTA, CDR2 FQGNSA. CDR3 DNA: TGTGCCAGCAGCTTTTACACCGGGGAGCTGTTTTTT. Encoded protein: CASSFYTGELFF.

The sample holds one count of this clonotype. The limits of the CDR3 on the DNA are not certain, so only TCRdb's listed CDR3 is given. J is TRBJ2-6 and V is TRBV7-3. Germline V gene data show CDR1 as SGHTA and CDR2 as FQGTGA. The CDR3 is 15 amino acids long, termini counted. CDR3 residues: CAGSPVGSGANVLPF.

This clonotype was picked up many times. V gene TRBV7-8 combines with J gene TRBJ1-2, with TRBD1 matching 12 bases. The CDR3 runs to 17 residues. Germline V gene data show CDR1 as SGHVS and CDR2 as FQNEAQ. The J segment lost 8 bases and the V segment lost 0 bases, leaving 10 bases of the junction unmatched. DNA of the CDR3: TGTGCCAGCAGCTTAGCTCGACAGGGACAGGGGGCGGGAGGCTACACCTTC. It yields the protein CASSLARQGQGAGGYTF.

This clonotype has ten or more counts. The chain is built from TRBV7-9 and TRBJ2-2, with a tentative D call TRBD2 (5 bases). The CDR3 runs 17 residues. Germline CDR1 and CDR2: SEHNR and FQNEAQ (reference sequence). V lost 5 bases, J lost 2 bases, and 18 bases lay in between. CDR3 sequence (DNA): TGTGCCAGCAGCCCCCTAGTCGGGAACGCCAACACCGGGGAGCTGTTTTTT. This translates into CASSPLVGNANTGELFF.

This clonotype came up many times. The chain uses TRBV19 and TRBJ2-1, with 16 bases fitting TRBD2. The length of the CDR3 is 19 residues. Per the germline V gene, CDR1 is LNHDA and CDR2 is SQIVND (reference sequence). V shed 4 bases, J shed 8 bases, and the junction held 14 bases outside the gene matches. Here the CDR3 reads CASSTGTSGGANKLHEQFF. DNA of the CDR3: TGTGCCAGTAGTACTGGGACTAGCGGGGGGGCCAATAAGCTCCATGAGCAGTTCTTC.

This chain joins TRBV3-2 and TRBJ2-6; the table's D call TRBD1 went unverified against the DNA. TRBV3-2 is termed a pseudogene. The CDR3 runs to 16 residues. The CDR3 loop reads CASSQGGGSGANVLTF. The CDR3 bases are TGCGCCAGCAGCCAAGGGGGCGGGTCTGGGGCCAACGTCCTGACTTTC.

This clonotype was detected many times. The J gene is TRBJ2-1, the V gene TRBV19; 11 nucleotides match TRBD2. J lost 6 bases, V lost 3 bases, and 10 bases had no gene match. The germline gives CDR1 LNHDA, CDR2 SQIVND (reference sequence). This CDR3 contains 17 residues. In DNA, the CDR3 is TGTGCCAGTAGTATTAGCGGTAGCGGGGGGGCGGTCAATGAGCAGTTCTTC. Its protein product is CASSISGSGGAVNEQFF.

Many counts were recorded for this clonotype. CDR3 nucleotides: TGTGCCAGCAGCGTAAACGCCCGGCAGGGGAACTATGGCTACACCTTC. This sequence encodes CASSVNARQGNYGYTF. This sequence joins TRBV9 and TRBJ1-2; D is perhaps TRBD1 (6 bases). From germline, CDR1 is SGDLS and CDR2 YYNGEE. Between the trimmed V and J ends, which lost 1 base and 2 bases, there was a span of 15 bases. The CDR3 is 16 amino acids. Full variable domain (outside the CDR3, taken from reference TRBV9 and TRBJ1-2): DSGVTQTPKHLITATGQRVTLRCSPRSGDLSVYWYQQSLDQGLQFLIQYYNGEERAKGNILERFSAQQFPDLHSELNLSSLELGDSALYFCASSVNARQGNYGYTFGSGTRLTVV.